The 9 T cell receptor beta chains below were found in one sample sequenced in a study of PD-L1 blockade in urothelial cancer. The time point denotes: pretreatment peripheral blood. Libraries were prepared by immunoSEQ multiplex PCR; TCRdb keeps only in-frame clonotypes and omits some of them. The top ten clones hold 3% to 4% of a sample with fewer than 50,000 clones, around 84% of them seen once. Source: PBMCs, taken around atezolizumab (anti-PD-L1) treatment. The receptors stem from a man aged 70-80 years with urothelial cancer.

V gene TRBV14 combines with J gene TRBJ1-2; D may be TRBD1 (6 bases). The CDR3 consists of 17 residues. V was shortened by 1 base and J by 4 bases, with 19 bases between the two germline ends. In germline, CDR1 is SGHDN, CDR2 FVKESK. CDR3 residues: CASSQVGSVRDTYGYTF. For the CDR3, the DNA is TGTGCCAGCAGCCAAGTCGGGTCGGTAAGGGACACCTATGGCTACACCTTC.

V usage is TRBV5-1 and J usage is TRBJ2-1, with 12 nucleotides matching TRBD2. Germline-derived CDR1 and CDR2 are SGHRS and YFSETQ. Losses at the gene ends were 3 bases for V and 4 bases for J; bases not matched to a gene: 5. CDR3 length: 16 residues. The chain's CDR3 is CASSWGTSGPYNEQFF. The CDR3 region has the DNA TGCGCCAGCAGCTGGGGGACTAGCGGGCCTTACAATGAGCAGTTCTTC.

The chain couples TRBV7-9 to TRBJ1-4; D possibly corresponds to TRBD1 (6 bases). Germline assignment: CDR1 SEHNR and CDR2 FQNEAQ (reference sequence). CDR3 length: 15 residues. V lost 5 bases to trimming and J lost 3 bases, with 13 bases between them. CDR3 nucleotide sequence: TGTGCCAGCAGCCAATACCAGGGGTCTAATGAAAAACTGTTTTTT. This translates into CASSQYQGSNEKLFF.

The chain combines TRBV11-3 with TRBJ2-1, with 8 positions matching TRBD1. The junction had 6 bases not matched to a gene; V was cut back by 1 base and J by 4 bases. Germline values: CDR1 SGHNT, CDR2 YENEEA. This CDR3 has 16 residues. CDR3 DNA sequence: TGTGCCAGCAGCTTAGTCTCTACAGGGGGTTACAATGAGCAGTTCTTC. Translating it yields CASSLVSTGGYNEQFF.

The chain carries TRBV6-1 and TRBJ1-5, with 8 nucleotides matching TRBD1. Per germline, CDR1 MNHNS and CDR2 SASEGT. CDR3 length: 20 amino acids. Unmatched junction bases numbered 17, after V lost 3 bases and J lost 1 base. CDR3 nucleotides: TGTGCCAGCAGTGACCATCTTCCGGGACAGGTAACTACGAGCAATCAGCCCCAGCATTTT. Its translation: CASSDHLPGQVTTSNQPQHF.

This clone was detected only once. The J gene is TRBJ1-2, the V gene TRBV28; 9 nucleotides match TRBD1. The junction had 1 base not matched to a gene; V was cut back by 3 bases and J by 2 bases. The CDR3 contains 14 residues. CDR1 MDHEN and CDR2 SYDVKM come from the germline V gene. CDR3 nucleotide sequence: TGTGCCAGCAGTTTCGGACAGGGGAACTATGGCTACACCTTC. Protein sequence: CASSFGQGNYGYTF.

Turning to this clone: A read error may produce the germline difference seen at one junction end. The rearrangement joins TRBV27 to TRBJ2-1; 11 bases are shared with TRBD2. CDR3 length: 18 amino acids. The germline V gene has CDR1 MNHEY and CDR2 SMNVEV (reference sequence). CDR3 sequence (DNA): TGTGCTAGCAGTCTAACTAGCGGGAGCATCCAAAGGAACAATGAGCAGTTCTTC. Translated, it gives CASSLTSGSIQRNNEQFF.

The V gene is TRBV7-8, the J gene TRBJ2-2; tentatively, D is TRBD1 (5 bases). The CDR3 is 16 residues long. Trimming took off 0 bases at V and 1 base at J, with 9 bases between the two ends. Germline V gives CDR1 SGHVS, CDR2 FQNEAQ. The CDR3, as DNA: TGTGCCAGCAGCTTAGCGCAGGGCCGGAACACCGGGGAGCTGTTTTTT. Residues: CASSLAQGRNTGELFF.

CDR3 sequence reads: CASSRDRAYEQYF. The DNA of the CDR3 is TGTGCCAGCAGCCGGGACAGGGCCTACGAGCAGTACTTC. The chain is built from TRBV5-6 and TRBJ2-7; TRBD1 aligns across 9 bases. Unmatched junction bases numbered 1, after V lost 4 bases and J lost 2 bases. The germline V gene encodes CDR1 SGHDT and CDR2 YYEEEE. The CDR3 spans 13 residues.